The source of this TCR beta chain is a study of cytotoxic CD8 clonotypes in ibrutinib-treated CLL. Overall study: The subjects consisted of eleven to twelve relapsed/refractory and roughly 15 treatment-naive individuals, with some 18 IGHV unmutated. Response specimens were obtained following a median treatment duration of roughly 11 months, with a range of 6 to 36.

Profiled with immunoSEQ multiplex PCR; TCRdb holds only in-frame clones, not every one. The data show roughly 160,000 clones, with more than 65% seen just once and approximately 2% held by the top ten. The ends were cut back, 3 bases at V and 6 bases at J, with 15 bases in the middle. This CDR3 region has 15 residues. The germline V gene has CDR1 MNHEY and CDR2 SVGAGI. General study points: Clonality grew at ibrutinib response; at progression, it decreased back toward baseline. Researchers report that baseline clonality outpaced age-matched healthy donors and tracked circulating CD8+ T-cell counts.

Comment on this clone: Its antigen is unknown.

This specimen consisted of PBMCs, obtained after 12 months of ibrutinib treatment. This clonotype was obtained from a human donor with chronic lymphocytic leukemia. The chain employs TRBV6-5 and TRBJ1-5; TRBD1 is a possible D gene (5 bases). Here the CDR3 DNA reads TGTGCCAGCAGTTATTCCGGGACTTTAACTCAGCCCCAGCATTTT. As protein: CASSYSGTLTQPQHF.